These 23 T cell receptor beta chains share one sample of origin, sequenced in a study of T-cell memory formation after mild COVID-19. TCRdb processed the 5' RACE reads anew with MiXCR; each CDR3 protein has one entry. This table has 180,000 or so distinct CDR3 sequences, around 10% appearing once. The sequenced sample consisted of PBMCs or a T cell subset sorted from them (not recorded which). Every receptor here comes from a man aged 18 to 30 who had mild COVID-19 (a few samples of this study predate the infection). Cell type and time point are not known.

CDR3 DNA sequence: TGTGCCAGCAGTGAACGGGGCGGCTTTTCGACCGGGGAGCTGTTTTTT. As protein: CASSERGGFSTGELFF. The chain employs TRBV6-1 and TRBJ2-2; tentatively, D is TRBD1 or TRBD2 (5 bases each). This CDR3 is built from 16 residues. Germline CDR1 is MNHNS and CDR2 is SASEGT. With 2 bases removed from V and 5 bases from J, the gap between germline ends came to 15 bases.

The chain uses TRBV3-1 and TRBJ2-5, with TRBD2 as a possible D gene (7 bases). Between the trimmed V and J ends, which lost 4 bases and 7 bases, there was a span of 25 bases. The CDR3 runs 17 residues. Germline assignment: CDR1 LGHDT and CDR2 YNNKEL (reference sequence). Here the CDR3 DNA reads TGTGCCAGCAGCCCAGCTTGGCGGGGGCGACGTTCGGGGACCCAGTACTTC. Protein product: CASSPAWRGRRSGTQYF.

This clonotype was seen more than once but under ten times. The rearrangement links TRBV28 to TRBJ2-3, with 7 positions matching TRBD2. This CDR3 is built from 14 residues. CDR1 is MDHEN and CDR2 is SYDVKM in the germline V gene. V lost 3 bases to trimming and J lost 11 bases; unmatched junction nucleotides: 11. CDR3 sequence: CASSFGRAGFRQYF. Here the CDR3 DNA reads TGTGCCAGCAGTTTTGGCCGAGCGGGGTTTCGGCAGTATTTT.

This clonotype was found a few times. The rearrangement uses TRBV7-2 and TRBJ2-3; D remains unclear. V was cut by 0 bases and J by 6 bases, with 10 bases left in between. The CDR3 runs 14 residues. Germline V gene lookup returns CDR1 SGHTA and CDR2 FQGNSA. This CDR3 is CASSLAKASDTQYF. CDR3 DNA sequence: TGTGCCAGCAGCTTAGCGAAGGCCTCCGATACGCAGTATTTT. The full variable domain, its missing parts supplied by reference TRBV7-2 and TRBJ2-3, is GAGVSQSPSNKVTEKGKDVELRCDPISGHTALYWYRQSLGQGLEFLIYFQGNSAPDKSGLPSDRFSAERTGGSVSTLTIQRTQQEDSAVYLCASSLAKASDTQYFGPGTRLTVL.

The chain carries TRBV6-6 and TRBJ1-4; D gene uncertain. Per germline, CDR1 MNHNY and CDR2 SVGAGI (reference sequence). The CDR3 consists of 13 residues. V gave up 2 bases and J gave up 5 bases, with 6 bases separating them. CDR3 protein: CASSYQENEKLFF. For the CDR3, the DNA is TGTGCCAGCAGTTACCAAGAGAATGAAAAACTGTTTTTT.

This clonotype has only a few counts. The gene calls are TRBV7-2 and TRBJ2-1; 10 nucleotides match TRBD2. This CDR3 contains 15 residues. Germline V lookup: CDR1 SGHTA, CDR2 FQGNSA. The ends lost 3 bases at V and 9 bases at J; junction bases unmatched: 8. The CDR3 sequence: CASSFPAGGLGEQFF. In nucleotides, the CDR3 is TGTGCCAGCAGCTTCCCAGCGGGGGGGCTTGGTGAGCAGTTCTTC.

This clonotype turned up a few times. The V gene is TRBV7-2, the J gene TRBJ1-1, with a tentative D call TRBD1 (5 bases). The CDR3 covers 14 residues. V lost 5 bases and J lost 3, with 13 bases in between. CDR1 and CDR2 from the germline V gene are SGHTA and FQGNSA. The CDR3 is CASSASGGDTEAFF. The DNA for the CDR3 is TGTGCCAGCAGCGCGAGTGGGGGGGACACTGAAGCTTTCTTT.

CDR3: CASSPSPRQVVYGYTF. CDR3 nucleotides: TGTGCCAGCAGCCCTAGCCCGAGACAGGTTGTCTACGGCTACACCTTC. The chain links TRBV7-2 to TRBJ1-2; weak D call: TRBD1 (6 bases). Germline loops: CDR1 SGHTA, CDR2 FQGNSA. The CDR3 runs 16 residues. Trimming shortened V by 5 bases and J by 8 bases, and 24 bases separated the two germline ends.

This clonotype occurred a few times. The genes are TRBV7-2 and TRBJ2-3; D call uncertain. The CDR3 is 14 amino acids. The V end was cut by 4 bases, the J end by 2 bases, with 10 bases between. Germline CDR1 and CDR2: SGHTA and FQGNSA. CDR3: CASSYDQDTDTQYF. DNA for the CDR3: TGTGCCAGCAGCTACGACCAAGACACAGATACGCAGTATTTT. Using reference TRBV7-2 and TRBJ2-3 for the parts outside the CDR3, the full variable domain is GAGVSQSPSNKVTEKGKDVELRCDPISGHTALYWYRQSLGQGLEFLIYFQGNSAPDKSGLPSDRFSAERTGGSVSTLTIQRTQQEDSAVYLCASSYDQDTDTQYFGPGTRLTVL.

This clonotype was seen only a few times. The J gene is TRBJ2-7, the V gene TRBV18; unclear D gene. The CDR3 sequence is 13 residues long. Trimming stripped 3 bases from V and 4 bases from J, with 10 bases between. Germline lookup yields CDR1 KGHSH and CDR2 LQKENI. CDR3 DNA: TGTGCCAGCTCACCCACACCCGATTACGAGCAGTACGTC. It codes for CASSPTPDYEQYV.

This clonotype turned up a few times. The chain is built from TRBV12-3 or TRBV12-4 and TRBJ1-1; D is undetermined. The CDR3 has 12 amino acids. V dropped 8 bases and J dropped 0 bases, with 7 bases sitting between them. The CDR3 is CASSRVNTEAFF. The CDR3 bases are TGTGCCAGCTCACGGGTGAACACTGAAGCTTTCTTT.

Only a few counts were recorded for this clonotype. This chain joins TRBV20-1 and TRBJ2-5, with a possible D match to TRBD1 (6 bases). This CDR3 spans 14 amino acids. Per the germline V gene, CDR1 is DFQATT and CDR2 is SNEGSKA (reference sequence). Trimming stripped 5 bases from V and 2 bases from J, with 15 bases between. This CDR3 reads CSAPGHRIQETQYF. The CDR3 nucleotides read TGCAGTGCTCCGGGACACCGGATTCAAGAGACCCAGTACTTC.

The J gene is TRBJ1-4, the V gene TRBV28, with D maybe TRBD1 (5 bases). From germline, CDR1 is MDHEN and CDR2 SYDVKM. This CDR3 comprises 15 residues. Deletions cut 5 bases from V and 8 bases from J, with 18 bases between. The CDR3 spells CASSRPVRGREKLFF. CDR3 nucleotides: TGTGCCAGCAGTCGCCCCGTAAGGGGTCGAGAAAAACTGTTTTTT. Combining the CDR3 with reference TRBV28 and TRBJ1-4 gives the whole variable domain DVKVTQSSRYLVKRTGEKVFLECVQDMDHENMFWYRQDPGLGLRLIYFSYDVKMKEKGDIPEGYSVSREKKERFSLILESASTNQTSMYLCASSRPVRGREKLFFGSGTQLSVL.

The rearrangement joins TRBV28 to TRBJ2-1; D gene uncertain. The CDR3 is 13 residues long. Deletions cut 5 bases from V and 10 bases from J, with 15 bases between. Germline V gene sequence: CDR1 MDHEN, CDR2 SYDVKM. As DNA, the CDR3 is TGTGCCAGCAGTCCTCATAGCACGCTGGAGCAGTTCTTC. This gives the protein CASSPHSTLEQFF.

This clonotype was seen a few times. The chain's CDR3 is CASSLRAGTNSPLHF. The CDR3 nucleotides read TGTGCCAGCAGTCTCCGGGCCGGGACCAATTCACCCCTCCACTTT. The V gene is TRBV12-3 or TRBV12-4, the J gene TRBJ1-6, with a weak D call TRBD1 (5 bases). The ends were cut back, 5 bases at V and 7 bases at J, with 15 bases in the middle. The CDR3 spans 15 residues.

In its sample, this clonotype was seen many times. This chain uses TRBV7-8 with TRBJ1-5, with 11 nucleotides matching TRBD1. After removal of 5 bases from V and 4 bases from J, the junction contained 10 bases not matched to a gene. CDR3 length equals 17 residues. Germline V CDR1 and CDR2: SGHVS, FQNEAQ. The CDR3 DNA reads TGTGCCAGCAGCGGAAGCAGGACAGGGGGCAGTAATCAGCCCCAGCATTTT. It translates to CASSGSRTGGSNQPQHF.

This clonotype appeared many times. V usage is TRBV19 and J usage is TRBJ1-4; 9 positions agree with TRBD1. CDR1 and CDR2 (germline): LNHDA, SQIVND (reference sequence). This CDR3 contains 15 residues. V was pared by 5 bases and J by 5 bases, with 6 bases of the junction left unmatched. The chain's CDR3 is CASSPQQGANEKLFF. The CDR3 DNA follows: TGTGCCAGTAGTCCCCAACAGGGGGCGAATGAAAAACTGTTTTTT. The variable domain in full, with the rest retrieved from reference TRBV19 and TRBJ1-4, is DGGITQSPKYLFRKEGQNVTLSCEQNLNHDAMYWYRQDPGQGLRLIYYSQIVNDFQKGDIAEGYSVSREKKESFPLTVTSAQKNPTAFYLCASSPQQGANEKLFFGSGTQLSVL.

This clonotype was detected only once. V and J are TRBV9 and TRBJ2-5; 11 positions agree with TRBD2. Germline CDR1 is SGDLS and CDR2 is YYNGEE. J gave up 2 bases and V 2 bases, and 8 bases lay outside the gene matches. This CDR3 has 17 amino acids. The CDR3 spells CASSVSVAGGRQETQYF. CDR3 nucleotide sequence: TGTGCCAGCAGCGTCTCGGTAGCGGGGGGGCGGCAAGAGACCCAGTACTTC.

This chain uses TRBV11-3 with TRBJ2-2; 7 bases match TRBD1. The CDR3 is 14 residues long. With 5 bases clipped from V and 6 bases from J, the junction kept 6 bases outside the gene matches. Per germline, CDR1 SGHNT and CDR2 YENEEA. The CDR3 protein is CASSRNQGAGELFF. CDR3 coding DNA: TGTGCCAGCAGCCGAAATCAGGGGGCCGGGGAGCTGTTTTTT.

This clonotype came up a few times. The chain is built from TRBV5-6 and TRBJ2-3, with 9 bases fitting TRBD2. The ends lost 5 bases at V and 0 bases at J; junction bases unmatched: 4. The germline V gene encodes CDR1 SGHDT and CDR2 YYEEEE. The CDR3 covers 15 residues. DNA for the CDR3: TGTGCCAGCAGAAGAGCGGGGGGCAGCACAGATACGCAGTATTTT. Its translation: CASRRAGGSTDTQYF.

This rearrangement joins TRBV12-3 or TRBV12-4 to TRBJ2-7; D may match TRBD1 or TRBD2 (5 bases each). Trimming pared 5 bases from V and 3 bases from J, leaving 14 bases between. The CDR3 extends over 14 amino acids. The DNA of the CDR3 is TGTGCCAGCAGTAACAGGAGAGGGGACTACGAGCAGTACTTC. Translation gives CASSNRRGDYEQYF.

This clonotype was counted between two and nine times. The rearrangement joins TRBV9 to TRBJ2-2, with D possibly being TRBD2 (5 bases). Germline-derived CDR1 and CDR2 are SGDLS and YYNGEE. V was clipped by 0 bases and J by 2 bases, with 14 bases between them. The CDR3 consists of 17 residues. The CDR3 DNA sequence: TGTGCCAGCAGCGTAGATCCCCGGGGATTAAACACCGGGGAGCTGTTTTTT. Its protein product is CASSVDPRGLNTGELFF.

The V gene is TRBV12-5, the J gene TRBJ2-5; D is unclear. The V end was cut by 2 bases, the J end by 7 bases, with 11 bases between. Germline V lookup: CDR1 LGHNT, CDR2 FRNRAP. CDR3 size: 13 residues. CDR3: CASGLTRPGTQYF. CDR3 in DNA: TGTGCTAGTGGTTTGACAAGACCGGGGACCCAGTACTTC.